One sample yielded the 5 T cell receptor beta chains listed below, sequenced in a study of T cell responses to AZD1222 COVID-19 vaccine. Method: immunoSEQ multiplex PCR; TCRdb's copy keeps in-frame clones and lacks some. The profile covers 110,000 to 150,000 clones, with approximately 93% appearing a single time and approximately 12% taken by the ten largest. This material consisted of peripheral blood, taken after recovery from COVID-19. Every receptor here comes from an adult who had recovered from COVID-19.

This chain's CDR3 is CASSPGRIGYNEQFF. CDR3 nucleotides: TGCGCCAGCAGCCCAGGACGGATCGGGTACAATGAGCAGTTCTTC. The chain is built from TRBV5-1 and TRBJ2-1; D is unclear. V was shortened by 4 bases and J by 4 bases, with 15 bases between the two germline ends. The V gene's germline CDR1 is SGHRS and CDR2 YFSETQ. This CDR3 contains 15 residues.

J is TRBJ2-6 and V is TRBV28, with D possibly matching TRBD1 (5 bases). The CDR3 runs to 15 residues. Germline assignment: CDR1 MDHEN and CDR2 SYDVKM. Trimming took off 6 bases at V and 1 base at J, with 10 bases between the two ends. CDR3 DNA: TGTGCCAGCAGGGGGCCAAGATCTGGGGCCAACGTCCTGACTTTC. Amino acids: CASRGPRSGANVLTF.

By proportion, this clone is medium-sized (0.01 to 0.1%). The rearrangement uses TRBV20-1 and TRBJ1-1; D remains unclear. The CDR3 is 14 amino acids. From germline, CDR1 is DFQATT and CDR2 SNEGSKA (reference sequence). V lost 3 bases and J lost 0, with 11 bases in between. CDR3 coding DNA: TGCAGTGCTAGTGCCCAGGTTTTGAACACTGAAGCTTTCTTT. Translation: CSASAQVLNTEAFF.

This chain connects TRBV20-1 to TRBJ1-5; possibly TRBD1 for D (5 bases). Trimming shortened V by 3 bases and J by 7 bases, and 16 bases separated the two germline ends. This CDR3 has 14 residues. Germline V gene data show CDR1 as DFQATT and CDR2 as SNEGSKA (reference sequence). For the CDR3, the DNA is TGCAGTGCTAGTTCACCTTGGGGCCAGCAGCCCCAGCATTTT. Amino acids: CSASSPWGQQPQHF.

This chain uses TRBV29-1 with TRBJ2-3, with 9 bases lining up with TRBD2. CDR1 is SQVTM and CDR2 is ANQGSEA in the germline V gene. The CDR3 is 14 residues long. The junction had 14 bases not matched to a gene; V was cut back by 6 bases and J by 10 bases. As DNA, the CDR3 is TGCAGCGTAGAGGGGGGCGGGAGGGCCTTAGCGCAGTATTTT. Its translation: CSVEGGGRALAQYF.